The 23 T cell receptor beta chains in this list originate from one sample, sequenced in a study of shared clonotypes between healthy human individuals. The method was immunoSEQ multiplex PCR; TCRdb's version includes in-frame clones alone and lacks a portion of them. The sample lists about 480,000 clones; roughly 85% were seen once. The specimen sequenced was PBMCs. These receptors were collected from a woman in her forties in good health. Some clones in this sample may be carry-over from other donors' samples.

V and J are TRBV11-1 and TRBJ1-3, with D possibly matching TRBD1 (6 bases). The V end was cut by 1 base, the J end by 0 bases, with 16 bases between. The CDR3 is 18 residues long. Germline values: CDR1 SGHAT, CDR2 FQDESV (reference sequence). CDR3 DNA sequence: TGTGCCAGCAGCTTAGATGGGGACACGTCCAGCTCTGGAAACACCATATATTTT. Residues: CASSLDGDTSSSGNTIYF.

The V call is TRBV10-2, the J call TRBJ2-4; D unclear. Trimming removed 0 bases from V and 0 bases from J, with 3 bases in between. This CDR3 has 14 residues. Germline CDR1 reads WSHSY; CDR2 reads SAAADI. CDR3: CASSESTAKNIQYF. The CDR3 region has the DNA TGCGCCAGCAGTGAGTCGACAGCCAAAAACATTCAGTACTTC.

The chain has TRBV7-6 and TRBJ2-7; 8 positions agree with TRBD1. CDR1 and CDR2 from the germline V gene are SGHVS and FNYEAQ. Losses at the gene ends were 4 bases for V and 0 bases for J; bases not matched to a gene: 8. This CDR3 region has 16 residues. Here the CDR3 DNA reads TGTGCCAGCAGCTCACAGGGGGGAGGTGTCTCCTACGAGCAGTACTTC. Its translation is CASSSQGGGVSYEQYF.

This chain connects TRBV27 to TRBJ2-3, with D possibly being TRBD1 (5 bases). The V end was cut by 7 bases, the J end by 1 base, with 18 bases between. The CDR3 has 16 residues. Per germline, CDR1 MNHEY and CDR2 SMNVEV (reference sequence). CDR3 DNA sequence: TGTGCCAGCAATCCACCCTCAGGGAAGGGCACAGATACGCAGTATTTT. This encodes CASNPPSGKGTDTQYF.

The V gene is TRBV6-1, the J gene TRBJ2-3; no definite D call. This CDR3 is 14 amino acids long. Germline V lookup: CDR1 MNHNS, CDR2 SASEGT. The V end lost 6 bases, the J end lost 0 bases, and 10 bases lay between the germline ends. CDR3 region: CASRTLTSTDTQYF. The DNA of the CDR3 is TGTGCCAGCAGGACACTCACTAGCACAGATACGCAGTATTTT.

The chain is built from TRBV5-1 and TRBJ2-3; the D gene is possibly TRBD1 (7 bases). The V gene's germline CDR1 is SGHRS and CDR2 YFSETQ. The V and J ends lost 4 bases and 2 bases respectively, with 14 bases between them. The CDR3 is 15 residues long. The CDR3 region has the DNA TGCGCCAGCAGCCGTGCGGGACAGCTCACAGATACGCAGTATTTT. Translated: CASSRAGQLTDTQYF.

This clone was seen repeatedly, ten times or more. The chain is built from TRBV4-3 and TRBJ2-1; TRBD1 might be the D (6 bases). The CDR3 spans 16 residues. Trimming stripped 0 bases from V and 4 bases from J, with 13 bases between. Germline CDR1 reads LGHNA; CDR2 reads YSLEER. CDR3: CASSQDGGFGYNEQFF. The CDR3 nucleotides are TGCGCCAGCAGCCAAGATGGGGGCTTCGGATACAATGAGCAGTTCTTC.

Notes on this clone: Here the CDR3 omits its conserved ending phenylalanine or tryptophan, so a read error is the likely source. The DNA is left out, because the CDR3 cannot be placed on it with certainty; the CDR3 is given as TCRdb lists it. The V and J genes are TRBV5-1 and TRBJ2-3. CDR1 and CDR2 from the germline V gene are SGHRS and YFSETQ. The CDR3 has 9 residues if both end residues are counted. The CDR3 loop reads CASSLAGHA.

The chain links TRBV4-1 to TRBJ2-1, with 10 nucleotides matching TRBD1. The CDR3 length is 16 residues. CDR1 is MGHRA and CDR2 is YSYEKL in the germline V gene. Losses at the gene ends were 3 bases for V and 10 bases for J; bases not matched to a gene: 12. The CDR3 DNA sequence: TGCGCCAGCAGCCAGGCCGGGACAGGGGCCGTCTCGGAGCAGTTCTTC. This encodes CASSQAGTGAVSEQFF.

This clone was observed a few times. This chain links TRBV29-1 with TRBJ1-4; the D gene is possibly TRBD1 (5 bases). This CDR3 comprises 14 residues. V was pared by 4 bases and J by 0 bases, with 9 bases between. Germline loops: CDR1 SQVTM, CDR2 ANQGSEA. CDR3 loop: CSVALQATNEKLFF. For the CDR3, the DNA is TGCAGCGTTGCCCTACAGGCAACTAATGAAAAACTGTTTTTT.

The chain combines TRBV7-2 with TRBJ2-1; D gene unclear. Per germline, CDR1 SGHTA and CDR2 FQGNSA. V was trimmed by 8 bases and J by 0 bases, leaving 14 bases between them. The CDR3 contains 15 residues. CDR3 protein: CASRASRSSYNEQFF. CDR3 nucleotides: TGTGCCAGCCGCGCGTCGAGGAGCTCCTACAATGAGCAGTTCTTC.

This CDR3 reads CASSIDSAPSREVGNEQFF. CDR3 nucleotides: TGTGCCAGTAGTATAGATAGTGCCCCCTCGCGGGAGGTGGGCAATGAGCAGTTCTTC. The chain joins TRBV19 to TRBJ2-1; TRBD2 matches at 8 bases. Germline V gene lookup returns CDR1 LNHDA and CDR2 SQIVND (reference sequence). J gave up 6 bases and V 0 bases, and 16 bases lay outside the gene matches. The CDR3 consists of 19 residues.

The V call is TRBV7-2, the J call TRBJ2-7; D ambiguous. V was shortened by 5 bases and J by 4 bases, with 18 bases between the two germline ends. This CDR3 comprises 15 residues. Germline V gene data show CDR1 as SGHTA and CDR2 as FQGNSA. The CDR3 coding sequence is TGTGCCAGCAGCCTCCAGGCCAGGAAAGAGTACGAGCAGTACTTC. Its protein product is CASSLQARKEYEQYF. Full variable domain (missing parts from reference TRBV7-2 and TRBJ2-7): GAGVSQSPSNKVTEKGKDVELRCDPISGHTALYWYRQSLGQGLEFLIYFQGNSAPDKSGLPSDRFSAERTGGSVSTLTIQRTQQEDSAVYLCASSLQARKEYEQYFGPGTRLTVT.

This clone was observed a handful of times. This rearrangement joins TRBV25-1 to TRBJ1-5, with 9 bases lining up with TRBD1. CDR3 length: 14 residues. CDR1 and CDR2 (germline): MGHDK, SYGVNS. V dropped 6 bases and J dropped 4; count of bases not matched to a gene: 4. The CDR3 region is CASRQTGGNQPQHF. DNA for the CDR3: TGTGCCAGCAGACAGACAGGGGGGAATCAGCCCCAGCATTTT. Full variable domain (rest looked up from reference TRBV25-1 and TRBJ1-5): EADIYQTPRYLVIGTGKKITLECSQTMGHDKMYWYQQDPGMELHLIHYSYGVNSTEKGDLSSESTVSRIRTEHFPLTLESARPSHTSQYLCASRQTGGNQPQHFGDGTRLSIL.

This chain uses TRBV19 with TRBJ2-1; D perhaps matches TRBD2 (6 bases). The length of the CDR3 is 15 residues. Germline CDR1 reads LNHDA; CDR2 reads SQIVND (reference sequence). Trimming stripped 9 bases from V and 4 bases from J, with 19 bases between. CDR3 loop: CASNIGVGGYNEQFF. In DNA, the CDR3 is TGTGCCAGCAATATAGGGGTTGGGGGGTACAATGAGCAGTTCTTC. Full variable domain (rest looked up from reference TRBV19 and TRBJ2-1): DGGITQSPKYLFRKEGQNVTLSCEQNLNHDAMYWYRQDPGQGLRLIYYSQIVNDFQKGDIAEGYSVSREKKESFPLTVTSAQKNPTAFYLCASNIGVGGYNEQFFGPGTRLTVL.

This clone was detected only a few times. V usage is TRBV15 and J usage is TRBJ2-5; D gene ambiguous. The CDR3 extends over 13 amino acids. With 5 bases removed from V and 3 bases from J, the gap between germline ends came to 10 bases. CDR1 is LNHNV and CDR2 is YYDKDF in the germline V gene (reference sequence). DNA of the CDR3: TGTGCCACCAGCTACACAGCAAAAGAGACCCAGTACTTC. This sequence encodes CATSYTAKETQYF.

The CDR3 nucleotides read TGTGCCAGCAGCCGGCTGGGACTAGCGGTCCAAGAGACCCAGTACTTC. Translating it yields CASSRLGLAVQETQYF. The chain has TRBV14 and TRBJ2-5, with 11 bases matching TRBD2. The CDR3 spans 16 residues. With V trimmed by 4 bases and J by 1 base, 5 bases remained unmatched. Germline V lookup: CDR1 SGHDN, CDR2 FVKESK.

The chain uses TRBV5-1 and TRBJ2-5, with 10 bases identical to TRBD2. V lost 2 bases to trimming and J lost 5 bases; unmatched junction nucleotides: 12. Germline-derived CDR1 and CDR2 are SGHRS and YFSETQ. The CDR3 totals 17 residues. CDR3 DNA sequence: TGCGCCAGCAGCTTAGGAGCCCTAGCGGGAGTAGGGGAGACCCAGTACTTC. Translated, it gives CASSLGALAGVGETQYF.

The rearrangement uses TRBV7-3 and TRBJ2-3; TRBD2 matches at 7 bases. The CDR3 is 15 residues long. The V segment lost 0 bases and the J segment 7 bases; nucleotides outside the gene matches: 7. From germline, CDR1 is SGHTA and CDR2 FQGTGA. The CDR3 protein is CASSLTEGRAYTQYF. In nucleotides, the CDR3 is TGTGCCAGCAGCTTAACGGAGGGGAGGGCGTATACGCAGTATTTT. The full variable domain, with the rest looked up from reference TRBV7-3 and TRBJ2-3, is GAGVSQTPSNKVTEKGKYVELRCDPISGHTALYWYRQSLGQGPEFLIYFQGTGAADDSGLPNDRFFAVRPEGSVSTLKIQRTERGDSAVYLCASSLTEGRAYTQYFGPGTRLTVL.

This clone showed up just a few times. The V gene is TRBV28, the J gene TRBJ2-5; D remains ambiguous. The J call is in doubt because the DNA end fits TRBJ2-7 better. Germline CDR1 and CDR2: MDHEN and SYDVKM. This CDR3 is built from 13 residues. CDR3 sequence reads: CASSSPETYEQYF. DNA of the CDR3: TGTGCCAGCAGTTCCCCGGAGACCTACGAGCAGTACTTC.

This chain joins TRBV2 and TRBJ1-3, with D tentatively TRBD1 (6 bases). The CDR3 runs 15 residues. Per the germline V gene, CDR1 is SNHLY and CDR2 is FYNNEI. Trimming left V 6 bases short and J 0 bases short, with 12 bases between. The CDR3 DNA sequence: TGTGCCAGCAGCGACAGGTCCGGCTCTGGAAACACCATATATTTT. Its translation is CASSDRSGSGNTIYF.

The chain employs TRBV7-8 and TRBJ2-1, with D tentatively TRBD1 (6 bases). The CDR3 totals 16 residues. V gave up 5 bases and J gave up 4 bases, with 18 bases separating them. Germline V CDR1 and CDR2: SGHVS, FQNEAQ. CDR3 in amino acids: CASSLLTGISYNEQFF. In nucleotides, the CDR3 is TGTGCCAGCAGCCTTTTGACAGGTATTTCGTACAATGAGCAGTTCTTC.

The chain carries TRBV30 and TRBJ1-2; a possible D gene is TRBD1 (6 bases). CDR3 size: 14 residues. Germline V lookup: CDR1 GTSNPN, CDR2 SVGIG (reference sequence). Trimming removed 3 bases at V and 6 bases at J, with 17 bases between. The CDR3 protein is CAWSVRGGPDGYTF. The DNA of the CDR3 is TGTGCCTGGAGCGTCCGAGGGGGTCCCGATGGCTACACCTTC.